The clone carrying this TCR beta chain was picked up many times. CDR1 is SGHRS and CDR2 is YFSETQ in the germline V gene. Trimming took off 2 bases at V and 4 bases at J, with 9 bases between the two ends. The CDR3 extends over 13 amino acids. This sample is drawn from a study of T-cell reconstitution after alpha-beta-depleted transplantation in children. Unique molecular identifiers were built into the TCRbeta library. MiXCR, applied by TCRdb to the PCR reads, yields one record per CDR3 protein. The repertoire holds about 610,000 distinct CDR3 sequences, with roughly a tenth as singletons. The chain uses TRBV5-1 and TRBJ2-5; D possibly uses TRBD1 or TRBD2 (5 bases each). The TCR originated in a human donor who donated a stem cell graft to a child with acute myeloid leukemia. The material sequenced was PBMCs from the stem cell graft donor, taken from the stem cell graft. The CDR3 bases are TGCGCCAGCAGCTTTGGGGGTGTAGAGACCCAGTACTTC. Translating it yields CASSFGGVETQYF.